This T cell receptor beta chain is from a study of blood T cell repertoires in COVID-19. Background on the study: There were acute and convalescent COVID-19 samples, and they came from the United States, Italy and Spain.

This clone has a single count. Seattle's cohort entered during active infection and was followed longitudinally. Authors' processing steps: Nucleated cell counts were estimated from reference gene primer amplification. The assay was immunoSEQ multiplex PCR, and TCRdb's table has in-frame clones only and misses some. V and J calls and clone size follow that table, whereas D and trimming were derived from the DNA. Among hundreds of thousands of clones listed, nearly 90% were seen once. The CDR3 covers 15 residues. Germline CDR1 reads SGHRS; CDR2 reads YFSETQ. Germline trimming cut 0 bases from V and 6 bases from J; bases unmatched to any gene: 5.

Sequencing used peripheral blood. The chain couples TRBV5-1 to TRBJ2-2, with 7 bases that match TRBD2. This TCR derives from a young man with COVID-19, enrolled during active disease. The CDR3 spells CASSLVRAGAGELFF. In DNA, the CDR3 is TGCGCCAGCAGCTTGGTGAGGGCGGGGGCCGGGGAGCTGTTTTTT. The full variable domain, its missing parts supplied by reference TRBV5-1 and TRBJ2-2, is KAGVTQTPRYLIKTRGQQVTLSCSPISGHRSVSWYQQTPGQGLQFLFEYFSETQRNKGNFPGRFSGRQFSNSRSEMNVSTLELGDSALYLCASSLVRAGAGELFFGEGSRLTVL.